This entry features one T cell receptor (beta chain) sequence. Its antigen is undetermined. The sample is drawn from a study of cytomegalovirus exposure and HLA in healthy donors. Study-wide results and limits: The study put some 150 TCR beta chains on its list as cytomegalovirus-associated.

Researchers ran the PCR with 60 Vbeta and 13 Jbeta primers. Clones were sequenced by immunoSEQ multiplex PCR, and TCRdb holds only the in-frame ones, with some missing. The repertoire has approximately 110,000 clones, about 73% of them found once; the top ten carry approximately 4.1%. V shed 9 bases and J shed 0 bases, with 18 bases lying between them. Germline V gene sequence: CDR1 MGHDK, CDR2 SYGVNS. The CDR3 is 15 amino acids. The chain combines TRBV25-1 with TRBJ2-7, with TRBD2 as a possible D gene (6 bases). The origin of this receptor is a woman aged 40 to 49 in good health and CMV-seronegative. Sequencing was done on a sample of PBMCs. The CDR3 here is CARWAGSLSSYEQYF. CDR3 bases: TGTGCCAGATGGGCGGGATCTTTGAGCTCCTACGAGCAGTACTTC.